The sequence of this T cell receptor beta chain was determined in a study of vaccination effects on CD4 cells after COVID-19. Clones were sequenced by immunoSEQ multiplex PCR, and TCRdb holds only the in-frame ones, with some missing. The sample consists of approximately 15,000 clones, about 80% of them appearing once. CD4+ T cells specific for antigen were expanded with viral peptide pools by the ViraFEST assay before sequencing. CD4+ T cell isolation took place after approximately 11 days of culture. In germline, CDR1 is LGHNA, CDR2 YNFKEQ. V trimming: 0 bases; J trimming: 1 base; junction bases outside the gene matches: 6. The CDR3 runs to 17 residues. As concerns this clone: As yet, its antigen is unknown.

The receptor was derived from a human donor who received a COVID-19 vaccine. Sequencing was performed on CD4+ T cells from PBMCs cultured with HCoV-229E spike peptides, taken before COVID-19 vaccination. The V call is TRBV4-2, the J call TRBJ2-1; 7 bases are a match to TRBD2. The CDR3 DNA follows: TGTGCCAGCAGCCAAGATTTGTCTAGCGGATCCTACAATGAGCAGTTCTTC. It translates to CASSQDLSSGSYNEQFF.